These T cell receptor beta chains were read from a single sample in a study of blood T cell repertoires in COVID-19. Sequencing used immunoSEQ multiplex PCR; TCRdb keeps in-frame clones, though not all of them. The sample has about 220,000 clones; roughly 89% are singletons. Material: PBMCs or T cells enriched from blood (not recorded which). The receptor set was obtained from a man younger than 45 who had been exposed to COVID-19. Each CDR3 is given with its conserved first and last residue. The order of the fields is V gene, CDR3 protein.

TRBV4-2,CASSRGGGQGPSPLHF
TRBV7-2,CASSFNHDSYEQYF
TRBV6-6,CASNPARGVVGTEAFF
TRBV12-5,CASGLVRTAPNEKLFF
TRBV9,CASSVEDRHSPLHF
TRBV4-1,CASSPGSSYQETQYF
TRBV5-1,CASSLGQALNEKLFF
TRBV3-1/TRBV3-2,CASSQERRVGQPQHF
TRBV6-2/TRBV6-3,CASSYHSRQGVDQETQYF
TRBV6-4,CASSDRGRTYTDTQYF
TRBV9,CASSVGADYNSPLHF
TRBV7-9,CASRDTTMEKLFF
TRBV19,CASSPRGSSYNSPLHF
TRBV19,CASSTDRGNQPQHF
TRBV19,CASSSRTGRGTGELFF
TRBV7-2,CASSLGLTAYSNQPQHF
TRBV18,CASGPGQGPSETQYF
TRBV6-2/TRBV6-3,CASSAGLAGDFQETQYF
TRBV18,CASSPAKDSYEQYF
TRBV21-1,CASSTRGQGIEQFF
TRBV2,CASSESRGRYEQYF
TRBV9,CASSRISIESSGNTIYF
TRBV3-1/TRBV3-2,CASSPGQLNYNEQFF
TRBV6-5,CASSYSRTGVVSEQYF
TRBV3-1/TRBV3-2,CASSQNINSPLHF
TRBV19,CASTRGGSSGNTIYF
TRBV2,CASSSTGVDNEQFF
TRBV5-1,CASSFDRGGEQFF
TRBV7-9,CASRPRDWNNYGYTF
TRBV19,CASRGDREAFF
TRBV21-1,CASTATHLKHNEQFF
TRBV19,CASSISTNSYEQYF
TRBV5-1,CASMASQGALHEQYF
TRBV27,CASSSPGTGGVGGYTF
TRBV11-2,CASIPWGVGSSYTF
TRBV20-1,CSARVVGTQYF
TRBV18,CASRRGTGGVETQYF
TRBV5-1,CASSSQGGSYEQYF
TRBV18,CASSTSPGYNGYTF
TRBV4-1,CASSQDTGTANTEAFF
TRBV2,CASRRTGGINEQFF
TRBV25-1,CASSTYQAHQPQHF
TRBV4-1,CASSPTGKGMNTEAFF
TRBV7-2,CASSLSTGAQGYTF
TRBV2,CASMKGQGTNEKLFF
TRBV6-1,CASSAPSGGSTGELFF
TRBV12-3/TRBV12-4,CASSFWGGGELFF
TRBV7-2,CASSPPAASTDTQYF
TRBV7-9,CASSLQAGGIEQYF
TRBV15,CATSNIRGREGLNEKLFF
TRBV11-2,CASTGTAQETQYF